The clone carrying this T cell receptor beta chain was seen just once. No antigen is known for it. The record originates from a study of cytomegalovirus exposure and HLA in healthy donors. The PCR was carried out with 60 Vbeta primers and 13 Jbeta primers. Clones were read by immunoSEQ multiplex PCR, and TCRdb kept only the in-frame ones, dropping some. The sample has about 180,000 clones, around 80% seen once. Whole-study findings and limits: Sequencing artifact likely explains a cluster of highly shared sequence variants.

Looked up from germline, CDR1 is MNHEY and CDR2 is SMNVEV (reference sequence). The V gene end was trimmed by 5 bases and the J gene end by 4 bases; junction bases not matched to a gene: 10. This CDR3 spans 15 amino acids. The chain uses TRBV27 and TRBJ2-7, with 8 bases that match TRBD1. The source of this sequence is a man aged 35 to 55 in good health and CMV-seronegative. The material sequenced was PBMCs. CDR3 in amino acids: CASSRQGASLYEQYF. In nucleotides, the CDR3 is TGTGCCAGCAGTCGCCAGGGGGCGTCGTTGTACGAGCAGTACTTC.